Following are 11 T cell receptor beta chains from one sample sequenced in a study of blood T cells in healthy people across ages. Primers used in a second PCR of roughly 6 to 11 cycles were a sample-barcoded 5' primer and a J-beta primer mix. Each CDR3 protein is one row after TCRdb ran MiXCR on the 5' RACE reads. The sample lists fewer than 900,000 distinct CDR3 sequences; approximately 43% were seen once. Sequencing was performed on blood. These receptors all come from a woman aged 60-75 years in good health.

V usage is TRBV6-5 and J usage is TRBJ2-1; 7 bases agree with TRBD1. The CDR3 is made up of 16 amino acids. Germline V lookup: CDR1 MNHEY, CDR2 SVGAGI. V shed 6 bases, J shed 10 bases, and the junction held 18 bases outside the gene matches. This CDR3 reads CASRARQGPIHKEQFF. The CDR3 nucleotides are TGTGCCAGCAGGGCCCGACAGGGCCCCATTCATAAAGAGCAGTTCTTC.

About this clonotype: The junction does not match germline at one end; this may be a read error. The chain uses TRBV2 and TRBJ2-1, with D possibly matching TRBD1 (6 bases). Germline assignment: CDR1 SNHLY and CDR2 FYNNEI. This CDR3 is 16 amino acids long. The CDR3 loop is CASRYRVIIGDNEQIF. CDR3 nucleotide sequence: TGTGCCAGCAGGTACAGGGTAATAATCGGGGACAATGAGCAGATCTTC.

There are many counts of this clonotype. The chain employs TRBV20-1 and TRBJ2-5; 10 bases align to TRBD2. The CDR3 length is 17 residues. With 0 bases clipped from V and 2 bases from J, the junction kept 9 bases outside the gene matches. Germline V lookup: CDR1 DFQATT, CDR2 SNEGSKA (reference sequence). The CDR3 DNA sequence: TGCAGTGCTAGAGATCGTCTAGCGGGGGTTCGGCAAGAGACCCAGTACTTC. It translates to CSARDRLAGVRQETQYF.

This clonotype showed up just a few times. CDR3 residues: CASSFLAGGLGGEQFF. CDR3 sequence (DNA): TGTGCCAGCAGTTTTCTAGCGGGGGGGCTTGGGGGTGAGCAGTTCTTC. The chain recombines TRBV12-3 or TRBV12-4 with TRBJ2-1; 12 bases align to TRBD2. CDR3 size: 16 residues. V was pared by 3 bases and J by 9 bases, with 9 bases of the junction left unmatched.

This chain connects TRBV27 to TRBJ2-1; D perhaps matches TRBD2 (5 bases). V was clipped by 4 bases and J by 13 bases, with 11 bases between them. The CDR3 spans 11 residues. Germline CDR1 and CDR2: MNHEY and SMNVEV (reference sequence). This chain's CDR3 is CASSSLETQFF. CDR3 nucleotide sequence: TGTGCCAGCAGTTCACTAGAGACCCAGTTCTTC.

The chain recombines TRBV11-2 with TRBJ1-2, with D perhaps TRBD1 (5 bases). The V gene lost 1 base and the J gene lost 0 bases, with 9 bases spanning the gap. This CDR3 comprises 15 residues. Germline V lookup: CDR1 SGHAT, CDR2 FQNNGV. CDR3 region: CASSLAGGANYGYTF. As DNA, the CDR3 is TGTGCCAGCAGCTTAGCGGGGGGAGCTAACTATGGCTACACCTTC.

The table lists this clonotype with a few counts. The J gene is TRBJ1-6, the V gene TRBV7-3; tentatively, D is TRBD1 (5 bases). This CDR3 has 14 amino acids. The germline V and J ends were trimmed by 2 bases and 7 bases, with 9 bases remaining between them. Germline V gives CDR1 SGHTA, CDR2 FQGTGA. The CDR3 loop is CASSLERGNSPLHF. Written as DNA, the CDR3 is TGTGCCAGCAGCTTAGAGAGGGGAAATTCACCCCTCCACTTT.

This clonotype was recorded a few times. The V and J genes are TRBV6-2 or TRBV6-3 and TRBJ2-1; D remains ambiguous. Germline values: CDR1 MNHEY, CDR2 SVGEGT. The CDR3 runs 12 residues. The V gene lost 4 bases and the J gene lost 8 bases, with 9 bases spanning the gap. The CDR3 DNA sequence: TGTGCCAGCAGTTCCGGAGAGCATGAGCAGTTCTTC. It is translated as CASSSGEHEQFF.

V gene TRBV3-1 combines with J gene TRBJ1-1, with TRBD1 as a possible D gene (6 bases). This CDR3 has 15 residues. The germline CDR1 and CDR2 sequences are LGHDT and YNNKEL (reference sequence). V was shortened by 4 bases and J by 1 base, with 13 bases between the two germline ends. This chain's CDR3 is CASSRMTGTNTEAFF. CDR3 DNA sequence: TGTGCCAGCAGCCGAATGACAGGAACGAACACTGAAGCTTTCTTT.

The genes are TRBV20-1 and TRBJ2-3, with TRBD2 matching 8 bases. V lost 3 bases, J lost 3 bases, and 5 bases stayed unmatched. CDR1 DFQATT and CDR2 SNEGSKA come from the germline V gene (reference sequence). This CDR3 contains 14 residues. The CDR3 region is CSASLGGRTDTQYF. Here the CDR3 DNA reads TGCAGTGCTAGCCTGGGCGGGAGGACAGATACGCAGTATTTT.

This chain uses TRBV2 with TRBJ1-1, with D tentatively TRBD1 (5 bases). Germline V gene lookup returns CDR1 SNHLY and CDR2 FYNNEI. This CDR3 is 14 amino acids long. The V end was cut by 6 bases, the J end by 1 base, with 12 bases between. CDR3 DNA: TGTGCCAGCAGCAGTCAGGGATGGAACACTGAAGCTTTCTTT. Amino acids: CASSSQGWNTEAFF.